The next 24 T cell receptor beta chains were all read from a single sample in a study of blood T cells in healthy people across ages. Using a J-beta primer mix together with a sample-barcoded 5' primer, a second PCR was run for roughly 7 to 11 cycles. TCRdb analysed the 5' RACE reads with MiXCR anew, one entry per CDR3 protein. The sample yields 1.5 million to 1.9 million distinct CDR3 sequences, around 40% seen once. The specimen was blood. The receptors shown here come from a woman under 30 in good health.

The chain carries TRBV7-2 and TRBJ2-2, with no clear D. This CDR3 region has 15 residues. Germline loops: CDR1 SGHTA, CDR2 FQGNSA. The germline V and J ends were trimmed by 5 bases and 1 base, with 11 bases remaining between them. CDR3 coding DNA: TGTGCCAGCAGCCCCCAGACGCGGAACACCGGGGAGCTGTTTTTT. Protein sequence: CASSPQTRNTGELFF.

This clonotype was picked up a small number of times. This rearrangement joins TRBV11-2 to TRBJ1-1; D is unclear. This CDR3 is built from 13 residues. Germline CDR1 is SGHAT and CDR2 is FQNNGV. Trimming removed 2 bases from V and 11 bases from J, with 15 bases in between. The CDR3, as DNA: TGTGCCAGCAGCTTAAGGGCAGACCGCCGCGCTTTCTTT. It specifies CASSLRADRRAFF.

This clonotype was recorded once. The rearrangement links TRBV4-1 to TRBJ1-2; D may be TRBD1 (6 bases). Trimming pared 6 bases from V and 8 bases from J, leaving 19 bases between. The CDR3 spans 14 residues. Germline loops: CDR1 MGHRA, CDR2 YSYEKL. This chain's CDR3 is CASRQTGFVRGYTF. The DNA of the CDR3 is TGCGCCAGCAGGCAGACAGGCTTCGTTAGGGGCTACACCTTC.

This chain links TRBV9 with TRBJ2-1; 8 nucleotides match TRBD2. This CDR3 spans 14 amino acids. From germline, CDR1 is SGDLS and CDR2 YYNGEE. Trimming took 6 bases from V and 6 from J; bases not matched to a gene: 8. The CDR3 sequence is CASTPGAGGNEQFF. CDR3 nucleotide sequence: TGTGCCAGCACCCCGGGGGCGGGAGGCAATGAGCAGTTCTTC.

This chain links TRBV7-2 with TRBJ2-5; D is unclear. This CDR3 spans 16 amino acids. From germline, CDR1 is SGHTA and CDR2 FQGNSA. Trimming left V 5 bases short and J 6 bases short, with 22 bases between. The CDR3 loop reads CASSRVGTTGEKTQYF. The CDR3 region has the DNA TGTGCCAGCAGCAGGGTCGGCACCACTGGCGAAAAGACCCAGTACTTC.

The chain carries TRBV6-2 or TRBV6-3 and TRBJ2-3; D unclear. V was trimmed by 0 bases and J by 3 bases, leaving 10 bases between them. The CDR3 totals 15 residues. Per germline, CDR1 MNHEY and CDR2 SVGEGT. DNA for the CDR3: TGTGCCAGCAGTTACTCGAGTCCAGAGACAGATACGCAGTATTTT. This codes for CASSYSSPETDTQYF.

This clonotype was observed a handful of times. In DNA, the CDR3 is TGCGCCAGCAGCCGAGGACAGGTGTCCTACAATGAGCAGTTCTTC. It is translated as CASSRGQVSYNEQFF. The chain recombines TRBV4-3 with TRBJ2-1; 7 nucleotides line up with TRBD1. The germline V gene encodes CDR1 LGHNA and CDR2 YSLEER. The CDR3 consists of 15 residues. Losses at the gene ends were 4 bases for V and 1 base for J; bases not matched to a gene: 4.

This clonotype was detected a few times. The chain uses TRBV18 and TRBJ1-1; D gene ambiguous. Between the trimmed V and J ends, which lost 3 bases and 1 base, there was a span of 9 bases. The CDR3 contains 14 residues. Germline-derived CDR1 and CDR2 are KGHSH and LQKENI. The DNA of the CDR3 is TGTGCCAGCTCACCCACAACAGCGAACACTGAAGCTTTCTTT. Translation gives CASSPTTANTEAFF.

This sequence joins TRBV4-3 and TRBJ1-5; D is unresolved. V lost 0 bases to trimming and J lost 0 bases, with 12 bases between them. There are 17 residues in the CDR3. CDR1 and CDR2 from the germline V gene are LGHNA and YSLEER. The CDR3, as DNA: TGCGCCAGCAGCCAAGAAATGGAAGGTCATAGCAATCAGCCCCAGCATTTT. Its protein is CASSQEMEGHSNQPQHF.

A few counts support this clonotype. V usage is TRBV4-3 and J usage is TRBJ2-7, with TRBD1 matching over 9 bases. V lost 1 base and J lost 8; bases outside the gene matches: 3. This CDR3 has 13 residues. Germline assignment: CDR1 LGHNA and CDR2 YSLEER. In DNA, the CDR3 is TGCGCCAGCAGCCAAGGGACAGGGGATAAGCAGTACTTC. Translation gives CASSQGTGDKQYF.

This clonotype was counted between two and nine times. J is TRBJ2-3 and V is TRBV10-3; 9 nucleotides align to TRBD2. Trimming cost V 5 bases and J 0 bases; bases outside gene matches: 3. CDR1 and CDR2 from the germline V gene are ENHRY and SYGVKD. The CDR3 has 15 amino acids. The CDR3 region is CAISRTSDSTDTQYF. CDR3 bases: TGTGCCATCAGTCGGACTAGCGATAGCACAGATACGCAGTATTTT.

CDR3 residues: CASRPTGGREKLFF. The DNA for the CDR3 is TGTGCCAGCAGGCCCACAGGGGGCCGTGAAAAACTGTTTTTT. The gene calls are TRBV12-3 or TRBV12-4 and TRBJ1-4, with 9 bases identical to TRBD1. Trimming took 6 bases from V and 7 from J; bases not matched to a gene: 6. The CDR3 covers 14 residues.

The gene calls are TRBV7-2 and TRBJ2-1; tentative D call: TRBD2 (5 bases). Trimming cost V 5 bases and J 8 bases, with 19 bases left between them. This CDR3 comprises 15 residues. The germline V gene has CDR1 SGHTA and CDR2 FQGNSA. CDR3 in DNA: TGTGCCAGCAGCCCACTAGTTGCCGCCGGAGATGAGCAGTTCTTC. Translated: CASSPLVAAGDEQFF.

This clonotype was counted between two and nine times. The chain couples TRBV27 to TRBJ2-1; weak D call: TRBD1 (6 bases). The germline V gene has CDR1 MNHEY and CDR2 SMNVEV (reference sequence). There are 15 residues in the CDR3. V gave up 5 bases and J gave up 1 base, with 12 bases separating them. The CDR3 bases are TGTGCCAGCAGTGCAGGGGTGGTGTCCTACAATGAGCAGTTCTTC. It translates to CASSAGVVSYNEQFF.

The chain carries TRBV20-1 and TRBJ2-7; D perhaps matches TRBD2 (6 bases). V was shortened by 7 bases and J by 4 bases, with 20 bases between the two germline ends. The CDR3 sequence is 14 residues long. Germline-derived CDR1 and CDR2 are DFQATT and SNEGSKA (reference sequence). CDR3 amino acids: CSGSGELARYEQYF. CDR3 DNA: TGCAGTGGTTCGGGGGAACTAGCCAGATACGAGCAGTACTTC.

This clonotype was seen a single time. A clone one base away is much larger, so this may be a read error. The V gene is TRBV29-1, the J gene TRBJ1-1; D uncertain. The ends were cut back, 2 bases at V and 1 base at J, with 2 bases in the middle. This CDR3 spans 11 amino acids. Germline CDR1 SQVTM, CDR2 ANQGSEA. The DNA of the CDR3 is TGCAGCGTTGAATCGAACACTGAAGCTTTCTTT. Translating gives CSVESNTEAFF.

The chain has TRBV4-1 and TRBJ2-1, with 7 bases that match TRBD2. V was clipped by 1 base and J by 0 bases; unmatched bases: 3. The CDR3 has 16 residues. Germline V gene lookup returns CDR1 MGHRA and CDR2 YSYEKL. CDR3 residues: CASSQVAGDSYNEQFF. The CDR3 region has the DNA TGCGCCAGCAGCCAAGTGGCGGGAGACTCCTACAATGAGCAGTTCTTC.

As concerns this clonotype: Its ends do not fully match the called genes, so a read error is possible. The chain couples TRBV7-9 to TRBJ2-5, with D possibly being TRBD1 (6 bases). This CDR3 has 15 residues. Per germline, CDR1 SEHNR and CDR2 FQNEAQ (reference sequence). CDR3 region: CASSSKPGHSETQYF. CDR3 DNA sequence: TGTGCTAGCAGCTCCAAACCGGGACACTCAGAGACCCAGTACTTC. Looking up the rest from reference TRBV7-9 and TRBJ2-5 gives the full variable domain: DTGVSQNPRHKITKRGQNVTFRCDPISEHNRLYWYRQTLGQGPEFLTYFQNEAQLEKSRLLSDRFSAERPKGSFSTLEIQRTEQGDSAMYLCASSSKPGHSETQYFGPGTRLLVL.

This clonotype turned up a few times. The chain employs TRBV18 and TRBJ2-7; D not resolved. The CDR3 spans 14 residues. CDR1 and CDR2 from the germline V gene are KGHSH and LQKENI. Trimming shortened V by 6 bases and J by 2 bases, and 14 bases separated the two germline ends. The CDR3 nucleotides read TGTGCCAGCTCCCGCGACTCGAGACCCTACGAGCAGTACTTC. Residues: CASSRDSRPYEQYF.

The V gene is TRBV29-1, the J gene TRBJ1-2; D not resolved. This CDR3 contains 12 residues. CDR1 and CDR2 from the germline V gene are SQVTM and ANQGSEA. Trimming took off 6 bases at V and 8 bases at J, with 16 bases between the two ends. Here the CDR3 reads CSVRGRTLGYTF. The CDR3 region has the DNA TGCAGCGTCCGAGGACGGACCCTCGGCTACACCTTC.

The J gene is TRBJ2-3, the V gene TRBV6-5; possible D gene TRBD2, 6 bases. V was shortened by 2 bases and J by 5 bases, with 11 bases between the two germline ends. The germline CDR1 and CDR2 sequences are MNHEY and SVGAGI. This CDR3 is built from 14 residues. The CDR3 loop is CASSYRGGRDTQYF. CDR3 nucleotides: TGTGCCAGCAGTTACCGTGGAGGGCGAGATACGCAGTATTTT.

V gene TRBV7-2 combines with J gene TRBJ1-2; D unclear. In germline, CDR1 is SGHTA, CDR2 FQGNSA. The CDR3 sequence is 16 residues long. V was shortened by 4 bases and J by 4 bases, with 19 bases between the two germline ends. CDR3 in DNA: TGTGCCAGCAGCTCACCCTACCGCTCTGCCTTCTATGGCTACACCTTC. Translation: CASSSPYRSAFYGYTF.

This chain joins TRBV28 and TRBJ1-6; unclear D gene. The CDR3 extends over 15 amino acids. Deletions cut 7 bases from V and 3 bases from J, with 13 bases between. Germline CDR1 is MDHEN and CDR2 is SYDVKM. The CDR3 protein is CASTVWGSYNSPLHF. Here the CDR3 DNA reads TGTGCCAGCACGGTTTGGGGTAGCTATAATTCACCCCTCCACTTT.

The V gene is TRBV20-1, the J gene TRBJ1-2; 10 bases map to TRBD1. Trimming at V came to 5 bases and at J to 3 bases, leaving 9 bases not matched to a gene. This CDR3 has 15 amino acids. Germline V gene sequence: CDR1 DFQATT, CDR2 SNEGSKA (reference sequence). This CDR3 is CSAPWPGQGHYGYTF. Here the CDR3 DNA reads TGCAGTGCTCCCTGGCCGGGACAGGGGCACTATGGCTACACCTTC.